The clone carrying this T cell receptor beta chain was seen many times. Antigen specificity is unknown. Unique molecular identifiers were affixed to single, distinct cDNA molecules. TCRdb reanalysed the 5' RACE reads using MiXCR and keeps one entry per CDR3 protein. Among 15,000 to 20,000 distinct CDR3 sequences, more than 4.5% were seen once, and the ten largest hold approximately 7%. This entry is derived from a study of early T cells in non-severe SARS-CoV-2 infection. Study context: With bulk RNA from unsorted whole blood as input, sequencing yielded unpaired chains. Study outcomes and limitations: VDJdb matches were skewed toward anti-spike CD8 T cell responses.

The V gene's germline CDR1 is SGHVS and CDR2 FQNEAQ. V gave up 5 bases and J gave up 0 bases, with 14 bases separating them. The CDR3 is 16 amino acids. This clonotype was obtained from an adult who was a healthcare worker with PCR-confirmed SARS-CoV-2 infection or an uninfected control (not recorded which). The gene calls are TRBV7-8 and TRBJ1-5; D is possibly TRBD1 (5 bases). Sample: whole blood. The CDR3 nucleotides are TGTGCCAGCAGCGGGGGAGGCCTCAATAGCAATCAGCCCCAGCATTTT. It specifies CASSGGGLNSNQPQHF.